These T cell receptor beta chains were read from a single sample in a study of yellow fever vaccine responses in identical twins. TCRdb called the RT-PCR reads again in MiXCR, with one record for every CDR3 protein. The top ten hold over 1.5% of the sample, which has 13,000 or so distinct CDR3 sequences, roughly 81% seen once. This sample comprised T cells from blood (PBMCs), unsorted or a sorted subset (not recorded which), obtained before or after yellow fever vaccination (not recorded which). These receptors were obtained from a woman in her late teens or twenties who received the yellow fever vaccine. Both conserved end residues are part of each CDR3. Fields, in order: D gene, V gene, clone size, J gene, CDR3 DNA, CDR3 protein. The D gene is left open where the match is weak. A row's size may be missing; if present it is once, few, many or a size class.

.,TRBV2,.,TRBJ2-7,TGTGCCAGCAGTAGGCAGGTAGGGTACGAGCAGTACTTC,CASSRQVGYEQYF
.,TRBV25-1,.,TRBJ1-1,TGTGCCAGCAGTGAACCCCCGAGGACGAACACTGAAGCTTTCTTT,CASSEPPRTNTEAFF
TRBD2,TRBV5-1,.,TRBJ2-1,TGCGCCAGCAGCTCAACTGGACTAGCGGGGTATGAGCAGTTCTTC,CASSSTGLAGYEQFF
.,TRBV4-2,.,TRBJ2-7,TGTGCCAGCAGCCAAGTCGGGTCGGGCACCTACGAGCAGTACTTC,CASSQVGSGTYEQYF
.,TRBV3-1,.,TRBJ2-7,TGTGCCAGCAGCCAGATAGCCTCCTACGAGCAGTACTTC,CASSQIASYEQYF
TRBD1,TRBV18,.,TRBJ2-2,TGTGCCAGCTCACCACAAGACAGGGTCACCGGGGAGCTGTTTTTT,CASSPQDRVTGELFF
.,TRBV11-1,.,TRBJ2-7,TGTGCCAGCAGCCCGGGGAAAAACTACGAGCAGTACTTC,CASSPGKNYEQYF
.,TRBV11-2,.,TRBJ1-5,TGTGCCAGCAGCTTAAGTCATAGCAATCAGCCCCAGCATTTT,CASSLSHSNQPQHF
.,TRBV11-1,.,TRBJ2-1,TGTGCCAGCATCACCAGTTACAATGAGCAGTTCTTC,CASITSYNEQFF
.,TRBV11-1,.,TRBJ2-7,TGTGCCAGCAGCGACGGTTACAGCCTCACCTACGAGCAGTACTTC,CASSDGYSLTYEQYF
.,TRBV10-3,.,TRBJ2-5,TGTGCCATCAGTCCTAATTTGGGGAGCCAAGAGACCCAGTACTTC,CAISPNLGSQETQYF
.,TRBV3-1,.,TRBJ1-1,TGTGCCAGCAGCCAAGATGTGCGGGTTACTGAAGCTTTCTTT,CASSQDVRVTEAFF
.,TRBV23-1,.,TRBJ1-1,TGCGCCAGTCCCGCGGGGGCGAACACTGAAGCTTTCTTT,CASPAGANTEAFF
TRBD2,TRBV5-1,.,TRBJ2-1,TGCGCCAGCAGCTTGATGAAAAGCGGGGGATACCTCAATGAGCAGTTCTTC,CASSLMKSGGYLNEQFF
.,TRBV3-1,.,TRBJ2-2,TGTGCCAGCAGCCAAATAAGACGAACGAACACCGGGGAGCTGTTTTTT,CASSQIRRTNTGELFF
.,TRBV5-5,.,TRBJ2-1,TGTGCCAGCAGCTTGGACCGGGGCCTAGCTTTCTTC,CASSLDRGLAFF
TRBD1,TRBV15,.,TRBJ2-3,TGTGCCACCAGGAAAGGGGGCCCAGATACGCAGTATTTT,CATRKGGPDTQYF
TRBD1,TRBV29-1,few,TRBJ2-1,TGCAGCGTTCCCGACAGGGGGAACAATGAGCAGTTCTTC,CSVPDRGNNEQFF
TRBD2,TRBV7-8,.,TRBJ2-1,TGTGCCAGCAGCTTCCTAGCGGGAGTTCCCAATGAGCAGTTCTTC,CASSFLAGVPNEQFF
.,TRBV11-2,.,TRBJ1-5,TGTGCCAGCAGCTTAGGGGGAAGCAATCAGCCCCAGCATTTT,CASSLGGSNQPQHF
TRBD2,TRBV6-2/TRBV6-3,.,TRBJ2-1,TGTGCCATTACTAGCGGGAGAGCCTACAATGAGCAGTTCTTC,CAITSGRAYNEQFF
.,TRBV23-1,.,TRBJ2-2,TGCGCCGGCCAATTTGGGGGGCGAGCCGGGGAGCTGTTTTTT,CAGQFGGRAGELFF
TRBD2,TRBV7-2,.,TRBJ2-7,TGTGCCAGCAGCTTGGGACTAGCAGACTACGAGCAGTACTTC,CASSLGLADYEQYF
TRBD2,TRBV6-2/TRBV6-3,.,TRBJ2-3,TGTGCCAGCAGCTGGACTAGGCTTACAGATACGCAGTATTTT,CASSWTRLTDTQYF
.,TRBV14,.,TRBJ2-7,TGTGCCAGCAGCCAAGTGTTGAGAGGGGACGAGCAGTACTTC,CASSQVLRGDEQYF
.,TRBV10-3,.,TRBJ1-2,TGTGCCATCAGTGAGTCGACTCGGAGGGTCAGAGCTAACTATGGCTACACCTTC,CAISESTRRVRANYGYTF
.,TRBV20-1,few,TRBJ2-7,TGCAGTGCCCACCTTGGCGAGCAGTACTTC,CSAHLGEQYF